Presented here are 27 T cell receptor beta chains from one specimen sequenced in a study of cytomegalovirus exposure and HLA in healthy donors. This PCR relied on a set of 60 Vbeta primers and 13 Jbeta primers. The protocol was immunoSEQ multiplex PCR, while the TCRdb copy is restricted to in-frame clones and leaves out a portion. The table lists under 250,000 clones, roughly 79% of them singletons. Sequenced sample: PBMCs. The receptors originated from a young man in good health and CMV-seronegative.

This clone showed up just a few times. The chain employs TRBV5-1 and TRBJ2-7; 7 bases agree with TRBD1. The CDR3 runs to 14 residues. CDR1 SGHRS and CDR2 YFSETQ come from the germline V gene. J was trimmed by 2 bases and V by 4 bases; bases with no gene match: 6. DNA for the CDR3: TGCGCCAGCAGCACCGGGACAGCCGCCTACGAGCAGTACTTC. Translating gives CASSTGTAAYEQYF.

A single count supports this clone. The chain is built from TRBV19 and TRBJ2-1; TRBD1 agrees at 8 bases. Germline assignment: CDR1 LNHDA and CDR2 SQIVND (reference sequence). Trimming took 4 bases from V and 7 from J; bases not matched to a gene: 9. This CDR3 has 15 amino acids. The CDR3 here is CASSKPQGALNEQFF. CDR3 DNA sequence: TGTGCCAGTAGTAAACCCCAGGGGGCGCTTAATGAGCAGTTCTTC.

The chain combines TRBV5-4 with TRBJ2-7; a weak D match, TRBD2 (6 bases). The CDR3 extends over 13 amino acids. Germline CDR1 is SGHNT and CDR2 is YYREEE (reference sequence). The ends were cut back, 4 bases at V and 7 bases at J, with 15 bases in the middle. The CDR3 DNA follows: TGTGCCAGCAGCCTCGGACTACCATTTGAGCAGTACTTC. Its protein is CASSLGLPFEQYF.

In this sample, this clone turned up once. The J gene is TRBJ1-1, the V gene TRBV29-1, with D perhaps TRBD1 (5 bases). This CDR3 is built from 15 residues. V was clipped by 6 bases and J by 3 bases, with 20 bases between them. The germline V gene has CDR1 SQVTM and CDR2 ANQGSEA. The CDR3 sequence: CSVTNGGVWDTEAFF. The CDR3 DNA reads TGCAGCGTCACTAACGGGGGGGTTTGGGACACTGAAGCTTTCTTT.

This chain uses TRBV7-2 with TRBJ2-5; perhaps TRBD2 as D (5 bases). The DNA end lines up better with TRBJ2-7; the J call may be wrong. This CDR3 has 16 residues. CDR1 is SGHTA and CDR2 is FQGNSA in the germline V gene. The CDR3 sequence is CASSLAAGSISYEQYF. The CDR3 nucleotides read TGTGCCAGCAGCTTAGCGGCGGGCTCGATCTCCTACGAGCAGTACTTC.

The CDR3 DNA sequence: TGTGCCAGCAGCGACCCTAGGATTTTCGGGGCCTACGAGCAGTACTTC. This sequence encodes CASSDPRIFGAYEQYF. The rearrangement uses TRBV7-9 and TRBJ2-7; perhaps TRBD2 as D (5 bases). V gave up 5 bases and J gave up 2 bases, with 19 bases separating them. Per germline, CDR1 SEHNR and CDR2 FQNEAQ (reference sequence). The CDR3 covers 16 residues.

The chain recombines TRBV27 with TRBJ1-1; D ambiguous. V gave up 0 bases and J gave up 1 base, with 9 bases separating them. Germline V gives CDR1 MNHEY, CDR2 SMNVEV (reference sequence). The CDR3 spans 15 residues. The CDR3 spells CASSLSIGRNTEAFF. The CDR3 region has the DNA TGTGCCAGCAGTTTATCTATCGGGAGGAACACTGAAGCTTTCTTT.

The chain couples TRBV5-1 to TRBJ2-1, with 10 bases identical to TRBD2. The ends lost 0 bases at V and 7 bases at J; junction bases unmatched: 13. The V gene's germline CDR1 is SGHRS and CDR2 YFSETQ. The length of the CDR3 is 18 residues. The CDR3 loop reads CASSLGALGLAGENEQFF. CDR3 DNA sequence: TGCGCCAGCAGCTTGGGCGCATTGGGTCTAGCGGGAGAAAATGAGCAGTTCTTC.

This sequence joins TRBV29-1 and TRBJ2-5; TRBD2 matches 7 bases. Germline CDR1 reads SQVTM; CDR2 reads ANQGSEA. After removal of 5 bases from V and 3 bases from J, the junction contained 3 bases not matched to a gene. The CDR3 consists of 12 residues. CDR3 DNA sequence: TGCAGCGTTCCCACTAGCGAAGAGACCCAGTACTTC. This codes for CSVPTSEETQYF.

The chain employs TRBV30 and TRBJ2-5; TRBD1 agrees at 7 bases. CDR1 and CDR2 (germline): GTSNPN, SVGIG (reference sequence). This CDR3 region has 14 residues. V trimming: 3 bases; J trimming: 2 bases; junction bases outside the gene matches: 6. CDR3 bases: TGTGCCTGGAGCCTATGGACAGGTCAAGAGACCCAGTACTTC. It specifies CAWSLWTGQETQYF.

V and J are TRBV2 and TRBJ2-7; 7 bases agree with TRBD1. Germline CDR1 and CDR2: SNHLY and FYNNEI. Losses at the gene ends were 9 bases for V and 1 base for J; bases not matched to a gene: 9. This CDR3 comprises 14 residues. CDR3 DNA sequence: TGTGCCAGGGGCGAGACAGGGATTTCCTACGAGCAGTACTTC. As protein: CARGETGISYEQYF.

The chain couples TRBV28 to TRBJ2-1; TRBD2 is a possible D gene (5 bases). Germline V lookup: CDR1 MDHEN, CDR2 SYDVKM. The CDR3 has 17 amino acids. V was shortened by 5 bases and J by 0 bases, with 17 bases between the two germline ends. The CDR3 sequence is CASSLVLASASYNEQFF. DNA of the CDR3: TGTGCCAGCAGTCTAGTTTTAGCGTCGGCCTCCTACAATGAGCAGTTCTTC.

This chain uses TRBV18 with TRBJ2-2; 10 positions match TRBD2. J was trimmed by 7 bases and V by 1 base; bases with no gene match: 6. Germline-derived CDR1 and CDR2 are KGHSH and LQKENI. The CDR3 totals 16 residues. The CDR3 DNA reads TGTGCCAGCTCACCACTACTAGCGGGACAGGTCGGGGAGCTGTTTTTT. Amino acids: CASSPLLAGQVGELFF.

This clone was detected only once. This sequence joins TRBV10-3 and TRBJ2-1; 10 bases are a match to TRBD2. Germline values: CDR1 ENHRY, CDR2 SYGVKD. The V and J ends lost 0 bases and 8 bases, in that order; junction bases with no gene match: 16. The CDR3 has 19 residues. The CDR3 loop reads CAISESRGSSGSVGDEQFF. CDR3 DNA: TGTGCCATCAGTGAGTCGAGGGGGTCTAGCGGGAGTGTGGGCGATGAGCAGTTCTTC.

The gene calls are TRBV5-4 and TRBJ1-1; a possible D gene is TRBD1 (6 bases). CDR1 SGHNT and CDR2 YYREEE come from the germline V gene (reference sequence). The V end was cut by 4 bases, the J end by 1 base, with 14 bases between. There are 15 residues in the CDR3. This chain's CDR3 is CASSATAGANTEAFF. The CDR3 DNA is TGTGCCAGCAGCGCCACGGCAGGGGCGAACACTGAAGCTTTCTTT. The full variable domain, with the rest looked up from reference TRBV5-4 and TRBJ1-1, is ETGVTQSPTHLIKTRGQQVTLRCSSQSGHNTVSWYQQALGQGPQFIFQYYREEENGRGNFPPRFSGLQFPNYSSELNVNALELDDSALYLCASSATAGANTEAFFGQGTRLTVV.

CDR3 DNA: TGCAGCACAACAGGGGGCTACGAGCAGTACTTC. It yields the protein CSTTGGYEQYF. The V call is TRBV29-1, the J call TRBJ2-7, with 8 bases that match TRBD1. The CDR3 runs 11 residues. Germline-derived CDR1 and CDR2 are SQVTM and ANQGSEA. Unmatched junction bases numbered 3, after V lost 8 bases and J lost 3 bases.

This clone appeared a few times. V gene TRBV2 combines with J gene TRBJ2-5; possible D gene TRBD1, 6 bases. Germline CDR1 is SNHLY and CDR2 is FYNNEI. With 7 bases removed from V and 2 bases from J, the gap between germline ends came to 14 bases. This CDR3 is 14 amino acids long. CDR3 protein: CASTQTGRQETQYF. In nucleotides, the CDR3 is TGTGCCAGCACCCAGACAGGACGGCAAGAGACCCAGTACTTC. Using reference TRBV2 and TRBJ2-5 for the parts outside the CDR3, the full variable domain is EPEVTQTPSHQVTQMGQEVILRCVPISNHLYFYWYRQILGQKVEFLVSFYNNEISEKSEIFDDQFSVERPDGSNFTLKIRSTKLEDSAMYFCASTQTGRQETQYFGPGTRLLVL.

V gene TRBV29-1 combines with J gene TRBJ1-5; perhaps TRBD1 as D (6 bases). The V end lost 1 base, the J end lost 6 bases, and 10 bases lay between the germline ends. This CDR3 comprises 13 residues. Germline-derived CDR1 and CDR2 are SQVTM and ANQGSEA. The CDR3 sequence: CSVEGTEGQPQHF. The CDR3 DNA sequence: TGCAGCGTTGAAGGGACAGAGGGTCAGCCCCAGCATTTT.

The gene calls are TRBV2 and TRBJ2-3; D remains ambiguous. Deletions cut 4 bases from V and 6 bases from J, with 5 bases between. Germline CDR1 reads SNHLY; CDR2 reads FYNNEI. CDR3 length: 11 amino acids. The CDR3 nucleotides read TGTGCCAGCAGTGTCTTTGATACGCAGTATTTT. Translated, it gives CASSVFDTQYF.

The chain uses TRBV29-1 and TRBJ2-2; 7 nucleotides match TRBD1. There are 16 residues in the CDR3. The germline CDR1 and CDR2 sequences are SQVTM and ANQGSEA. With 2 bases clipped from V and 4 bases from J, the junction kept 10 bases outside the gene matches. The CDR3 DNA reads TGCAGCGTTGAAAGGCAGGGGACAGACTCCACCGGGGAGCTGTTTTTT. It translates to CSVERQGTDSTGELFF.

This clone showed up just a few times. The chain couples TRBV19 to TRBJ2-2; 9 nucleotides match TRBD1. V was clipped by 9 bases and J by 5 bases; unmatched bases: 10. The CDR3 loop spans 15 amino acids. The V gene's germline CDR1 is LNHDA and CDR2 SQIVND (reference sequence). Here the CDR3 reads CASSGQGSWTGELFF. The CDR3 DNA sequence: TGTGCCAGCTCTGGACAGGGGTCGTGGACCGGGGAGCTGTTTTTT.

The chain links TRBV14 to TRBJ2-5; 10 bases line up with TRBD2. Per germline, CDR1 SGHDN and CDR2 FVKESK. The CDR3 runs to 17 residues. With V trimmed by 4 bases and J by 5 bases, 13 bases remained unmatched. CDR3 DNA sequence: TGTGCCAGCAGCCCCCTCGGGACTAGCGCGAGGGCCGAGACCCAGTACTTC. It codes for CASSPLGTSARAETQYF.

The rearrangement links TRBV7-6 to TRBJ2-7, with TRBD1 matching 10 bases. V lost 5 bases and J lost 4; bases outside the gene matches: 5. Germline assignment: CDR1 SGHVS and CDR2 FNYEAQ. CDR3 length: 14 amino acids. The CDR3 spells CASSRQGATYEQYF. Here the CDR3 DNA reads TGTGCCAGCAGCCGACAGGGGGCGACGTACGAGCAGTACTTC.

The J gene is TRBJ2-7, the V gene TRBV29-1; 8 bases line up with TRBD2. V was clipped by 5 bases and J by 2 bases; unmatched bases: 8. The CDR3 spans 14 residues. CDR1 is SQVTM, CDR2 ANQGSEA, per germline. CDR3 residues: CSVSPTSEPYEQYF. In nucleotides, the CDR3 is TGCAGCGTTTCCCCGACTAGCGAACCCTACGAGCAGTACTTC.

The chain joins TRBV5-5 to TRBJ1-2; 9 bases fit TRBD1. With V trimmed by 4 bases and J by 0 bases, 7 bases remained unmatched. This CDR3 contains 16 residues. Germline CDR1 is SGHKS and CDR2 is YYEKEE (reference sequence). CDR3 sequence: CASSARQGVSNYGYTF. In DNA form, the CDR3 reads TGTGCCAGCAGCGCGCGACAGGGGGTATCTAACTATGGCTACACCTTC.

The chain recombines TRBV5-1 with TRBJ2-2; TRBD2 matches at 8 bases. The CDR3 spans 16 residues. J lost 4 bases, V lost 0 bases, and 5 bases had no gene match. The germline V gene has CDR1 SGHRS and CDR2 YFSETQ. The CDR3 coding sequence is TGCGCCAGCAGCTTGGACAGCGGGAGAGCCACCGGGGAGCTGTTTTTT. Residues: CASSLDSGRATGELFF.

The chain carries TRBV10-3 and TRBJ2-1; D is perhaps TRBD1 (6 bases). Germline V gene sequence: CDR1 ENHRY, CDR2 SYGVKD. The CDR3 runs to 13 residues. Trimming took off 8 bases at V and 5 bases at J, with 13 bases between the two ends. The CDR3 region is CAIAGDNHNEQFF. CDR3 DNA: TGTGCCATCGCAGGGGATAACCACAATGAGCAGTTCTTC.